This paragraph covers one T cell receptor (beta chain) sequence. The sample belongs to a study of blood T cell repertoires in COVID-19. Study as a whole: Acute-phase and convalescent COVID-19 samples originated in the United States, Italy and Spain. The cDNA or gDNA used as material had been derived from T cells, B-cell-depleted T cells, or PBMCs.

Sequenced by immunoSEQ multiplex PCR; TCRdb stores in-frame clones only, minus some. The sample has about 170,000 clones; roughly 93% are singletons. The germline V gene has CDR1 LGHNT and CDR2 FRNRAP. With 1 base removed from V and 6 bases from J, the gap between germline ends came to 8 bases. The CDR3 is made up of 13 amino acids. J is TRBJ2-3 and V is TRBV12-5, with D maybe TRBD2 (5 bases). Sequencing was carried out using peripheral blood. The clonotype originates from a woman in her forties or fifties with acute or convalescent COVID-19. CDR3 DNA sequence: TGTGCTAGTGGTTTGGCCGGCGGGGATACGCAGTATTTT. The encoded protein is CASGLAGGDTQYF.